The clone carrying this TCR beta chain has a count of ten or more. This CDR3 contains 13 residues. Germline V gene lookup returns CDR1 MNHEY and CDR2 SVGEGT. The ends lost 10 bases at V and 6 bases at J; junction bases unmatched: 4. Alongside a J-beta primer mix, a sample-barcoded 5' primer served in a second PCR lasting about 6 to 12 cycles. TCRdb recomputed calls from the 5' RACE reads with MiXCR, one row per CDR3 protein. The sample includes some 900,000 distinct CDR3 sequences, roughly 26% seen only once; the top ten take about 18%. The data were obtained in a study of blood T cells in healthy people across ages.

Material for sequencing was blood. This sequence originates from a woman of 80 years or more in good health. V and J are TRBV6-2 or TRBV6-3 and TRBJ2-1; 12 nucleotides match TRBD2. The CDR3 nucleotides read TGTGCCACCGCACTAGCGGGGGGCAATGAGCAGTTCTTC. As protein: CATALAGGNEQFF.